This T cell receptor beta chain was identified during a study of cytomegalovirus exposure and HLA in healthy donors. Findings and limits, study-wide: Roughly uniform depth of sequencing across donors was assumed in presence/absence analyses. Available immune exposure information covered CMV serostatus only.

With respect to this clone: Its antigen is currently unknown.

The CDR3 covers 14 residues. The V end was cut by 8 bases, the J end by 1 base, with 14 bases between. Germline CDR1 reads MNHEY; CDR2 reads SVGAGI. Vbeta (60) and Jbeta (13) primers were used in the PCR. The method was immunoSEQ multiplex PCR; TCRdb's version includes in-frame clones alone and lacks a portion of them. The profile shows about 110,000 clones, about 74% of them singletons. The sequence was collected from a young man in good health and CMV-seropositive. The chain uses TRBV6-5 and TRBJ1-1; a possible D gene is TRBD1 (6 bases). Input material: PBMCs. The CDR3 is CASGQRGANTEAFF. Here the CDR3 DNA reads TGTGCCAGCGGACAACGGGGGGCGAACACTGAAGCTTTCTTT.